Listed below are T cell receptor beta chains from one sample, sequenced in a study of cytomegalovirus exposure and HLA in healthy donors. Assay: immunoSEQ multiplex PCR; the TCRdb copy retains only in-frame clones and omits some. The profile shows some 140,000 clones, 80% to 90% of them singletons. Sequencing used PBMCs. The receptors here all came from a man aged 18 to 30 in good health and CMV-seronegative. CDR3s include the opening cysteine and the closing phenylalanine or tryptophan. A D gene is named only where the DNA matches it firmly. Only some rows state a clone size, as once, few, many or a class for expanded clones.

D gene: TRBD2; V gene: TRBV27; clone size: few; J gene: TRBJ2-5; CDR3 DNA: TGTGCCAGCAGGGTGACTAGCGGGAGAAAAGAGACCCAGTACTTC; CDR3 protein: CASRVTSGRKETQYF
D gene: TRBD1; V gene: TRBV7-9; clone size: -; J gene: TRBJ1-2; CDR3 DNA: TGTGCCAGCAGCACGGGACAGGGGTATGGCTACACCTTC; CDR3 protein: CASSTGQGYGYTF
D gene: TRBD2; V gene: TRBV19; clone size: -; J gene: TRBJ2-7; CDR3 DNA: TGTGCCAGTAGTGTGGGAGGGTCCTACGAGCAGTACTTC; CDR3 protein: CASSVGGSYEQYF
D gene: -; V gene: TRBV28; clone size: -; J gene: TRBJ2-2; CDR3 DNA: TGTGCCAGCAGACAGGCGAACACCGGGGAGCTGTTTTTT; CDR3 protein: CASRQANTGELFF
D gene: TRBD2; V gene: TRBV30; clone size: -; J gene: TRBJ2-1; CDR3 DNA: TGTGCCTGGAGACTAGCGGGAAGGACCAGCTCCTACAATGAGCAGTTCTTC; CDR3 protein: CAWRLAGRTSSYNEQFF
D gene: -; V gene: TRBV5-5; clone size: -; J gene: TRBJ1-1; CDR3 DNA: TGTGCCAGCAGCTTGGTGGAGGGAGGGAACACTGAAGCTTTCTTT; CDR3 protein: CASSLVEGGNTEAFF
D gene: -; V gene: TRBV6-5; clone size: -; J gene: TRBJ2-7; CDR3 DNA: TGTGCCAGCAGAAGTTGGGCAGGGAAGATTTACGAGCAGTACTTC; CDR3 protein: CASRSWAGKIYEQYF
D gene: TRBD2; V gene: TRBV28; clone size: -; J gene: TRBJ2-1; CDR3 DNA: TGTGCCAGCAGTTTAATAGTCCGACTAGCGGGGGACAATGAGCAGTTCTTC; CDR3 protein: CASSLIVRLAGDNEQFF
D gene: TRBD1; V gene: TRBV2; clone size: once; J gene: TRBJ2-2; CDR3 DNA: TGTGCCAGCACGGGACAGGGACCCGGAACCGGGGAGCTGTTTTTT; CDR3 protein: CASTGQGPGTGELFF
D gene: TRBD1; V gene: TRBV4-1; clone size: -; J gene: TRBJ1-5; CDR3 DNA: TGCGCCAGCAGCCAAGGGGGACAGTTTAGCAATCAGCCCCAGCATTTT; CDR3 protein: CASSQGGQFSNQPQHF
D gene: -; V gene: TRBV5-1; clone size: -; J gene: TRBJ2-3; CDR3 DNA: TGCGCCAGCAGCCACGAGCCAGATACGCAGTATTTT; CDR3 protein: CASSHEPDTQYF
D gene: -; V gene: TRBV19; clone size: once; J gene: TRBJ2-5; CDR3 DNA: TGTGCCAGTAGTCAAGGGACACCCCCCTTGACCCAGTACTTC; CDR3 protein: CASSQGTPPLTQYF
D gene: -; V gene: TRBV28; clone size: -; J gene: TRBJ1-4; CDR3 DNA: TGTGCCAGCAGCCCCGGTGAGCGGACGGGGGATGAAAAACTGTTTTTT; CDR3 protein: CASSPGERTGDEKLFF
D gene: -; V gene: TRBV5-1; clone size: once; J gene: TRBJ2-4; CDR3 DNA: TGCGCCAGCAGCTTGGAGGGGCAGCAAAACATTCAGTACTTC; CDR3 protein: CASSLEGQQNIQYF
D gene: -; V gene: TRBV19; clone size: -; J gene: TRBJ1-5; CDR3 DNA: TGTGCCAGTACCTCTGGGAGTCAGGGGAGAGATCAGCCCCAGCATTTT; CDR3 protein: CASTSGSQGRDQPQHF
D gene: TRBD2; V gene: TRBV28; clone size: -; J gene: TRBJ2-7; CDR3 DNA: TGTGCCAGCAACCGGCTAGCGGGAGGGCTCTCCTACGAGCAGTACTTC; CDR3 protein: CASNRLAGGLSYEQYF
D gene: TRBD1; V gene: TRBV15; clone size: -; J gene: TRBJ2-3; CDR3 DNA: TGTGCCACCAGCCCTACGAGGAACAGGGGAACAGATACGCAGTATTTT; CDR3 protein: CATSPTRNRGTDTQYF
D gene: -; V gene: TRBV29-1; clone size: -; J gene: TRBJ1-1; CDR3 DNA: TGCAGCGTTAAGTTGGAGACTGAAGCTTTCTTT; CDR3 protein: CSVKLETEAFF
D gene: -; V gene: TRBV13; clone size: -; J gene: TRBJ2-7; CDR3 DNA: TGTGCCAGCAGCTTAGGCCGTTTCCTTAAGTCGGAGTACTTC; CDR3 protein: CASSLGRFLKSEYF
D gene: -; V gene: TRBV9; clone size: once; J gene: TRBJ2-1; CDR3 DNA: TGTGCCAGCAGCACTCACGACAAGTACAATGAGCAGTTCTTC; CDR3 protein: CASSTHDKYNEQFF
D gene: -; V gene: TRBV5-6; clone size: -; J gene: TRBJ2-7; CDR3 DNA: TGTGCCAGCAGCGATAGGAGCTCCTACGAGCAGTACTTC; CDR3 protein: CASSDRSSYEQYF
D gene: -; V gene: TRBV15; clone size: -; J gene: TRBJ2-6; CDR3 DNA: TGTGCCACCAGCAGATACCTCGGGAGTACTGGGGCCAACGTCCTGACTTTC; CDR3 protein: CATSRYLGSTGANVLTF
D gene: -; V gene: TRBV5-8; clone size: -; J gene: TRBJ1-5; CDR3 DNA: TGTGCCAGCAGCTCGGGATTAGGGCGAGCCGGAGGGAATCAGCCCCAGCATTTT; CDR3 protein: CASSSGLGRAGGNQPQHF
D gene: TRBD1; V gene: TRBV5-1; clone size: -; J gene: TRBJ2-2; CDR3 DNA: TGCGCCAGCAGCTCCGGACAGGGGGCGACCGGGGAGCTGTTTTTT; CDR3 protein: CASSSGQGATGELFF
D gene: -; V gene: TRBV27; clone size: -; J gene: TRBJ2-3; CDR3 DNA: TGTGCCAGCAGTTTGAACAGTCCTCAAGCAGATACGCAGTATTTT; CDR3 protein: CASSLNSPQADTQYF
D gene: TRBD1; V gene: TRBV14; clone size: -; J gene: TRBJ1-1; CDR3 DNA: TGTGCCAGCAGCCGATCTGATCGGACAGGGAGAGGGGAGGAAGCTTTCTTT; CDR3 protein: CASSRSDRTGRGEEAFF
D gene: -; V gene: TRBV10-3; clone size: -; J gene: TRBJ1-6; CDR3 DNA: TGTGCCATCAGTGAGACTGCGGGGTCACCCCTCCACTTT; CDR3 protein: CAISETAGSPLHF
D gene: -; V gene: TRBV19; clone size: few; J gene: TRBJ1-2; CDR3 DNA: TGTGCCAGTAGCCGAGGGCCTGCTAACTATGGCTACACCTTC; CDR3 protein: CASSRGPANYGYTF
D gene: TRBD2; V gene: TRBV28; clone size: -; J gene: TRBJ2-5; CDR3 DNA: TGTGCCAGCAGTTTGGGGAGGGTGGAGACCCAGTACTTC; CDR3 protein: CASSLGRVETQYF
D gene: -; V gene: TRBV27; clone size: -; J gene: TRBJ2-7; CDR3 DNA: TGTGCCAGCAGTTTATTTCGGACAGCCACCTACGAGCAGTACTTC; CDR3 protein: CASSLFRTATYEQYF
D gene: -; V gene: TRBV28; clone size: few; J gene: TRBJ1-2; CDR3 DNA: TGTGCCAGCAGTTTAGTCGGTACCACTAACTATGGCTACACCTTC; CDR3 protein: CASSLVGTTNYGYTF
D gene: -; V gene: TRBV25-1; clone size: once; J gene: TRBJ2-5; CDR3 DNA: TGTGCCAGCAGTGAAACACTAGCCACCATCCAAGAGACCCAGTACTTC; CDR3 protein: CASSETLATIQETQYF
D gene: -; V gene: TRBV30; clone size: -; J gene: TRBJ1-5; CDR3 DNA: TGTGCCTGGAGAACAGGTAGCAATCAGCCCCAGCATTTT; CDR3 protein: CAWRTGSNQPQHF
D gene: TRBD1; V gene: TRBV29-1; clone size: -; J gene: TRBJ1-2; CDR3 DNA: TGCAGCGTTGAGACGGACAGGGGGAGGGATGGCTACACCTTC; CDR3 protein: CSVETDRGRDGYTF
D gene: -; V gene: TRBV4-1; clone size: -; J gene: TRBJ2-7; CDR3 DNA: TGCGCCAGCAGCCAAGAGAAAGAGGTCTACGAGCAGTACTTC; CDR3 protein: CASSQEKEVYEQYF
D gene: -; V gene: TRBV4-3; clone size: few; J gene: TRBJ2-6; CDR3 DNA: TGCGCCAGCAGCCAAGTCTCTAGCTCTGGGGCCAACGTCCTGACTTTC; CDR3 protein: CASSQVSSSGANVLTF
D gene: -; V gene: TRBV21-1; clone size: -; J gene: TRBJ2-5; CDR3 DNA: TGTGCCAGCAGCAGGACAGGGGGCGCCGGGACCCAGTACTTC; CDR3 protein: CASSRTGGAGTQYF
D gene: -; V gene: TRBV5-1; clone size: -; J gene: TRBJ1-3; CDR3 DNA: TGCGCCAGCAAAGAGGGCCACTCTGGAAACACCATATATTTT; CDR3 protein: CASKEGHSGNTIYF
D gene: -; V gene: TRBV10-1; clone size: few; J gene: TRBJ2-7; CDR3 DNA: TGCGCCAGCAGTGACAACTCCTACGAGCAGTACTTC; CDR3 protein: CASSDNSYEQYF
D gene: TRBD1; V gene: TRBV7-8; clone size: -; J gene: TRBJ2-1; CDR3 DNA: TGTGCCAGCACCTCCGCCCGGGACAGAATAATTCACAATGAGCAGTTCTTC; CDR3 protein: CASTSARDRIIHNEQFF
D gene: -; V gene: TRBV12-5; clone size: -; J gene: TRBJ1-5; CDR3 DNA: TGTGCTAGTGGTTTTGACAGTTTATATAGCAATCAGCCCCAGCATTTT; CDR3 protein: CASGFDSLYSNQPQHF
D gene: TRBD1; V gene: TRBV6-1; clone size: -; J gene: TRBJ2-7; CDR3 DNA: TGTGCCAGCAGCGAGCCGGGACAGGGGATCTACGAGCAGTACTTC; CDR3 protein: CASSEPGQGIYEQYF
D gene: -; V gene: TRBV5-4; clone size: -; J gene: TRBJ2-7; CDR3 DNA: TGTGCCAGCAGCTTGGAAGGGGGGGACTACGAGCAGTACTTC; CDR3 protein: CASSLEGGDYEQYF
D gene: TRBD2; V gene: TRBV19; clone size: -; J gene: TRBJ2-1; CDR3 DNA: TGTGCCAGTAGTATCGGGACTAGCGGTAGCTCCTACAATGAGCAGTTCTTC; CDR3 protein: CASSIGTSGSSYNEQFF
D gene: -; V gene: TRBV29-1; clone size: few; J gene: TRBJ1-2; CDR3 DNA: TGCAGCGTTGAAGGACGGGGGTCTAACTATGGCTACACCTTC; CDR3 protein: CSVEGRGSNYGYTF
D gene: -; V gene: TRBV9; clone size: -; J gene: TRBJ1-4; CDR3 DNA: TGTGCCAGCAGCGTAGGGCAGACAACTAATGAAAAACTGTTTTTT; CDR3 protein: CASSVGQTTNEKLFF
D gene: -; V gene: TRBV19; clone size: -; J gene: TRBJ1-5; CDR3 DNA: TGTGCCAGCGGACAGAATAGCAATCAGCCCCAGCATTTT; CDR3 protein: CASGQNSNQPQHF
D gene: -; V gene: TRBV5-6; clone size: -; J gene: TRBJ2-7; CDR3 DNA: TGTGCCAGCAGCAGACAGCCCTACGAGCAGTACTTC; CDR3 protein: CASSRQPYEQYF